This record covers a single TCR beta chain. Its antigen is unidentified. The PCR ran on 60 Vbeta and 13 Jbeta primers. Method: immunoSEQ multiplex PCR; TCRdb's copy keeps in-frame clones and lacks some. This sample yields roughly 110,000 clones, of which roughly 82% are seen a single time; more than 1.5% belongs to the top ten. From germline, CDR1 is SGDLS and CDR2 YYNGEE. The CDR3 has 16 residues. V shed 6 bases and J shed 0 bases, with 16 bases lying between them. The entry originates in a study of cytomegalovirus exposure and HLA in healthy donors. Broader study findings: Within a later analysis, the majority of CMV-associated TCR beta chains appeared HLA-restricted.

This clonotype originated in a man between 50 and 59 years old in good health and CMV-seronegative. Sequenced sample: PBMCs. The rearrangement uses TRBV9 and TRBJ2-1; no firm D call. Here the CDR3 reads CASNPKSPSSYNEQFF. DNA of the CDR3: TGTGCCAGCAACCCGAAGTCCCCGAGCTCCTACAATGAGCAGTTCTTC.